These 28 T cell receptor beta chains were sequenced from one sample in a study of blood T cell repertoires in COVID-19. Method: immunoSEQ multiplex PCR; TCRdb's copy keeps in-frame clones and lacks some. The repertoire holds under 200,000 clones, around 81% seen once, with approximately 8% in the top ten. The sample consisted of peripheral blood. Receptors were obtained from a woman older than 75 with COVID-19, enrolled during active disease.

This chain links TRBV12-3 or TRBV12-4 with TRBJ2-1; D uncertain. The CDR3 totals 13 residues. With 5 bases removed from V and 2 bases from J, the gap between germline ends came to 7 bases. The CDR3 nucleotides are TGTGCCAGCAGTCAATCTACCTACAATGAGCAGTTCTTC. This codes for CASSQSTYNEQFF.

The chain links TRBV5-5 to TRBJ1-3; 9 bases are shared with TRBD1. The V and J ends lost 0 bases and 2 bases, in that order; junction bases with no gene match: 9. The CDR3 spans 18 residues. Germline CDR1 is SGHKS and CDR2 is YYEKEE (reference sequence). This CDR3 reads CASSLVAGTGKTGNTIYF. CDR3 nucleotide sequence: TGTGCCAGCAGCTTGGTGGCGGGGACAGGGAAGACTGGAAACACCATATATTTT. The variable domain in full, completed from reference TRBV5-5 and TRBJ1-3, reads DAGVTQSPTHLIKTRGQQVTLRCSPISGHKSVSWYQQVLGQGPQFIFQYYEKEERGRGNFPDRFSARQFPNYSSELNVNALLLGDSALYLCASSLVAGTGKTGNTIYFGEGSWLTVV.

J is TRBJ2-2 and V is TRBV5-4; possible D gene TRBD2, 6 bases. From germline, CDR1 is SGHNT and CDR2 YYREEE (reference sequence). The CDR3 runs 17 residues. The V gene lost 7 bases and the J gene lost 2 bases, with 21 bases spanning the gap. The CDR3 protein is CASQRSSGTPNTGELFF. The DNA for the CDR3 is TGTGCCAGCCAGAGGAGTTCCGGGACTCCTAACACCGGGGAGCTGTTTTTT. The whole variable domain, remainder taken from reference TRBV5-4 and TRBJ2-2, is ETGVTQSPTHLIKTRGQQVTLRCSSQSGHNTVSWYQQALGQGPQFIFQYYREEENGRGNFPPRFSGLQFPNYSSELNVNALELDDSALYLCASQRSSGTPNTGELFFGEGSRLTVL.

This chain links TRBV7-9 with TRBJ1-1; D unclear. Trimming pared 2 bases from V and 2 bases from J, leaving 12 bases between. This CDR3 is 15 amino acids long. Germline-derived CDR1 and CDR2 are SEHNR and FQNEAQ (reference sequence). In nucleotides, the CDR3 is TGTGCCAGCAGCTTAACGGCCGACTCCAACACTGAAGCTTTCTTT. Its protein is CASSLTADSNTEAFF.

V gene TRBV5-4 combines with J gene TRBJ2-7, with 8 bases fitting TRBD2. There are 15 residues in the CDR3. V shed 0 bases and J 3 bases; nucleotides not matched to a gene: 5. The germline V gene has CDR1 SGHNT and CDR2 YYREEE (reference sequence). CDR3 in amino acids: CASSLGTSGNYEQYF. CDR3 bases: TGTGCCAGCAGCTTGGGAACTAGCGGAAACTACGAGCAGTACTTC.

The chain has TRBV28 and TRBJ1-5; D is perhaps TRBD1 (5 bases). The CDR3 sequence is 13 residues long. Between the trimmed V and J ends, which lost 10 bases and 5 bases, there was a span of 15 bases. The V gene's germline CDR1 is MDHEN and CDR2 SYDVKM. The CDR3 DNA reads TGTGCCATCCGCTCAGGGCCGGATCAGCCCCAGCATTTT. This encodes CAIRSGPDQPQHF. The variable domain in full, completed from reference TRBV28 and TRBJ1-5, reads DVKVTQSSRYLVKRTGEKVFLECVQDMDHENMFWYRQDPGLGLRLIYFSYDVKMKEKGDIPEGYSVSREKKERFSLILESASTNQTSMYLCAIRSGPDQPQHFGDGTRLSIL.

The gene calls are TRBV1 and TRBJ2-1; no check of the table's D call, TRBD2, against the DNA was made. TRBV1 is marked as a pseudogene. The CDR3 totals 17 residues. This chain's CDR3 is CTSSPSRGASGRHEQFF. The CDR3 coding sequence is TGCACCAGCAGCCCCTCTCGGGGGGCTAGCGGGAGACATGAGCAGTTCTTC.

The count of this clone is one. The chain employs TRBV28 and TRBJ2-1, with 7 bases lining up with TRBD1. Germline CDR1 is MDHEN and CDR2 is SYDVKM. The CDR3 spans 13 residues. V shed 5 bases, J shed 4 bases, and the junction held 2 bases outside the gene matches. The CDR3 sequence: CASSMTGYNEQFF. CDR3 DNA: TGTGCCAGCAGTATGACAGGGTACAATGAGCAGTTCTTC.

This clone appeared a few times. Other DNA sequences in this specimen translate into the identical CDR3. The chain joins TRBV5-1 to TRBJ2-5; D is unresolved. Germline loops: CDR1 SGHRS, CDR2 YFSETQ. The CDR3 has 12 residues. Deletions cut 0 bases from V and 4 bases from J, with 4 bases between. CDR3 protein: CASSLAGETQYF. CDR3 DNA sequence: TGCGCCAGCAGCTTGGCCGGAGAGACCCAGTACTTC.

The chain combines TRBV6-2 or TRBV6-3 with TRBJ2-1; 11 bases match TRBD2. The CDR3 is 17 residues long. The germline V gene encodes CDR1 MNHEY and CDR2 SVGEGT. V lost 5 bases to trimming and J lost 2 bases; unmatched junction nucleotides: 8. The DNA for the CDR3 is TGTGCCAGCAGTCAATTAGGACTAGCGGGCGCCTACAATGAGCAGTTCTTC. Amino acids: CASSQLGLAGAYNEQFF.

The V gene is TRBV19, the J gene TRBJ2-4; TRBD1 matches at 7 bases. Germline-derived CDR1 and CDR2 are LNHDA and SQIVND (reference sequence). The CDR3 is made up of 13 amino acids. The V and J ends lost 5 bases and 15 bases, in that order; junction bases with no gene match: 13. Written as DNA, the CDR3 is TGTGCCAGTAGTCAGGGCACACAGGGGTTGAGGTACTTC. As protein: CASSQGTQGLRYF.

V is TRBV11-2 and J is TRBJ1-6; 7 nucleotides align to TRBD1. The CDR3 runs 15 residues. Germline V gene sequence: CDR1 SGHAT, CDR2 FQNNGV. Trimming at V came to 2 bases and at J to 7 bases, leaving 5 bases not matched to a gene. CDR3 in amino acids: CASSLLSGGNSPLHF. CDR3 nucleotide sequence: TGTGCCAGCAGCTTATTATCAGGGGGAAATTCACCCCTCCACTTT.

This clone was picked up one time. V usage is TRBV18 and J usage is TRBJ1-1, with D possibly TRBD1 on 5 matching bases. Per the germline V gene, CDR1 is KGHSH and CDR2 is LQKENI. Trimming cost V 3 bases and J 3 bases, with 11 bases left between them. The CDR3 has 14 amino acids. The CDR3, as DNA: TGTGCCAGCTCACCGACAGCCGGCGACACTGAAGCTTTCTTT. This sequence encodes CASSPTAGDTEAFF.

There are a few counts of this clone. V and J are TRBV2 and TRBJ1-6; D call uncertain. Trimming removed 6 bases at V and 3 bases at J, with 6 bases between. The germline V gene encodes CDR1 SNHLY and CDR2 FYNNEI. CDR3 size: 13 residues. The CDR3 protein is CASRSNYNSPLHF. Written as DNA, the CDR3 is TGTGCCAGCAGATCCAACTATAATTCACCCCTCCACTTT. The entire variable domain, with the rest obtained from reference TRBV2 and TRBJ1-6, is as follows: EPEVTQTPSHQVTQMGQEVILRCVPISNHLYFYWYRQILGQKVEFLVSFYNNEISEKSEIFDDQFSVERPDGSNFTLKIRSTKLEDSAMYFCASRSNYNSPLHFGNGTRLTVT.

V and J are TRBV7-6 and TRBJ1-2; 8 bases align to TRBD1. The CDR3 loop spans 14 amino acids. The junction had 8 bases not matched to a gene; V was cut back by 4 bases and J by 7 bases. Germline CDR1 is SGHVS and CDR2 is FNYEAQ. The CDR3 DNA reads TGTGCCAGCAGCTCCGACAGGGGTTTGGGTGGCTACACCTTC. This translates into CASSSDRGLGGYTF.

This rearrangement joins TRBV7-8 to TRBJ1-2; D is unresolved. This CDR3 region has 12 residues. Trimming took off 1 base at V and 8 bases at J, with 8 bases between the two ends. Germline CDR1 reads SGHVS; CDR2 reads FQNEAQ. The CDR3 coding sequence is TGTGCCAGCAGCTTAGATCGGTTAGGCTACACCTTC. Translated, it gives CASSLDRLGYTF.

This rearrangement joins TRBV4-1 to TRBJ1-1; 8 positions agree with TRBD1. Germline V CDR1 and CDR2: MGHRA, YSYEKL. V lost 4 bases to trimming and J lost 1 base; unmatched junction nucleotides: 5. The CDR3 has 15 residues. The CDR3 is CASSRGQGSNTEAFF. Here the CDR3 DNA reads TGCGCCAGCAGCCGAGGACAGGGCTCGAACACTGAAGCTTTCTTT.

The chain employs TRBV9 and TRBJ2-3; D is undetermined. Germline CDR1 and CDR2: SGDLS and YYNGEE. The CDR3 is 12 residues long. V lost 3 bases and J lost 2, with 4 bases in between. For the CDR3, the DNA is TGTGCCAGCAGCGCTCTCACAGATACGCAGTATTTT. Its protein product is CASSALTDTQYF.

This clone appeared a few times. V and J are TRBV6-5 and TRBJ1-2; 8 bases line up with TRBD1. CDR1 and CDR2 from the germline V gene are MNHEY and SVGAGI. CDR3 length: 13 amino acids. With V trimmed by 6 bases and J by 8 bases, 8 bases remained unmatched. CDR3 loop: CASSRTGSGGYTF. The CDR3 DNA reads TGTGCCAGCAGCCGGACAGGGTCGGGCGGCTACACCTTC.

This chain links TRBV10-3 with TRBJ2-3; tentatively, D is TRBD1 (7 bases). The length of the CDR3 is 14 residues. Germline V lookup: CDR1 ENHRY, CDR2 SYGVKD. The germline V and J ends were trimmed by 6 bases and 2 bases, with 12 bases remaining between them. CDR3 nucleotides: TGTGCCATCAGGGGGGGACAGCTCACAGATACGCAGTATTTT. Amino acid sequence: CAIRGGQLTDTQYF.

The rearrangement joins TRBV13 to TRBJ2-4, with a possible D match to TRBD1 (5 bases). V was cut by 2 bases and J by 8 bases, with 13 bases left in between. The CDR3 length is 14 residues. The germline CDR1 and CDR2 sequences are PRHDT and FYEKMQ (reference sequence). The CDR3 reads CASSLIRASDIQYF. The CDR3 region has the DNA TGTGCCAGCAGCTTAATCAGGGCGTCTGACATTCAGTACTTC.

V gene TRBV20-1 combines with J gene TRBJ2-1; D gene unclear. V gave up 3 bases and J gave up 9 bases, with 12 bases separating them. This CDR3 has 12 residues. From germline, CDR1 is DFQATT and CDR2 SNEGSKA (reference sequence). CDR3 in DNA: TGCAGTGCTAGTGCGTGGGCTGGTGAGCAGTTCTTC. It is translated as CSASAWAGEQFF.

This clone was recorded a few times. This chain links TRBV5-1 with TRBJ1-1; 7 bases map to TRBD1. Looked up from germline, CDR1 is SGHRS and CDR2 is YFSETQ. The CDR3 is made up of 14 amino acids. After removal of 4 bases from V and 6 bases from J, the junction contained 9 bases not matched to a gene. As DNA, the CDR3 is TGCGCCAGCAGCGGGTCTAACAGGGGAGCTGAAGCTTTCTTT. This translates into CASSGSNRGAEAFF.

This clone is a singleton in its sample. The chain links TRBV5-8 to TRBJ1-4; D is perhaps TRBD1 (6 bases). Germline assignment: CDR1 SGHTS and CDR2 YDEGEE. Trimming took off 6 bases at V and 3 bases at J, with 18 bases between the two ends. The CDR3 length is 16 residues. CDR3 DNA: TGTGCCAGCACCCCCGGGGGGGCGCTATCTAATGAAAAACTGTTTTTT. Translated: CASTPGGALSNEKLFF.

V and J are TRBV10-3 and TRBJ1-3, with 8 bases aligning to TRBD1. The CDR3 has 15 residues. V lost 9 bases to trimming and J lost 0 bases; unmatched junction nucleotides: 7. CDR1 ENHRY and CDR2 SYGVKD come from the germline V gene. This chain's CDR3 is CAMSQGGDSGNTIYF. CDR3 nucleotide sequence: TGTGCCATGTCACAGGGGGGAGACTCTGGAAACACCATATATTTT.

V usage is TRBV4-2 and J usage is TRBJ2-7, with D tentatively TRBD2 (5 bases). V dropped 1 base and J dropped 4 bases, with 5 bases sitting between them. CDR3 size: 12 residues. The germline gives CDR1 LGHNA, CDR2 YNFKEQ. For the CDR3, the DNA is TGTGCCAGCAGCCAAGGGAGGTACGAGCAGTACTTC. Translating gives CASSQGRYEQYF.

The chain carries TRBV7-8 and TRBJ1-2; 11 positions match TRBD1. Germline loops: CDR1 SGHVS, CDR2 FQNEAQ. The CDR3 consists of 15 residues. Trimming removed 3 bases from V and 5 bases from J; junction bases left unmatched: 5. The CDR3 sequence: CASSFGTGGLYGYTF. The CDR3 DNA sequence: TGTGCCAGCAGCTTTGGGACAGGGGGGCTGTATGGCTACACCTTC. Together with reference TRBV7-8 and TRBJ1-2, the CDR3 gives the full variable domain: GAGVSQSPRYKVAKRGQDVALRCDPISGHVSLFWYQQALGQGPEFLTYFQNEAQLDKSGLPSDRFFAERPEGSVSTLKIQRTQQEDSAVYLCASSFGTGGLYGYTFGSGTRLTVV.

The chain has TRBV6-5 and TRBJ1-5; D remains ambiguous. This CDR3 comprises 15 residues. Trimming left V 6 bases short and J 4 bases short, with 16 bases between. From germline, CDR1 is MNHEY and CDR2 SVGAGI. Here the CDR3 reads CASRLTLGSNQPQHF. The CDR3 bases are TGTGCCAGCAGATTGACCCTAGGGAGTAATCAGCCCCAGCATTTT.